The T cell receptor (beta chain) under discussion was sequenced for a study of blood T cell repertoires in COVID-19. As for the study in general: The United States, Italy and Spain provided the acute and convalescent COVID-19 samples. Sample material is recorded as cDNA or gDNA derived from T cells, B-cell-depleted T cells, or PBMCs.

Per the original data handling: The assay estimated nucleated cells by amplifying reference gene primers. The protocol was immunoSEQ multiplex PCR, while the TCRdb copy is restricted to in-frame clones and leaves out a portion. That table supplies the V and J calls and clone size; D and trimming were determined from the DNA. The sample yields about 120,000 clones, 85% seen once. Sample: peripheral blood. This sequence was found in a human donor in a cohort sampled during active COVID-19.

CDR3 sequence: CASSLATSYNEQFF. The DNA of the CDR3 is TGTGCCAGCAGCTTAGCAACATCCTACAATGAGCAGTTCTTC. V and J are TRBV7-8 and TRBJ2-1; D is undetermined. The germline V gene encodes CDR1 SGHVS and CDR2 FQNEAQ. Trimming removed 0 bases from V and 1 base from J, with 4 bases in between. The CDR3 length is 14 residues.